This paragraph covers one T cell receptor beta chain sequence. Study processing details: Amplification with reference gene primers provided the estimates of nucleated cell counts. The data were produced by immunoSEQ multiplex PCR, yet TCRdb's version contains in-frame clones alone and is incomplete. D and trimming were read from the DNA, whereas the V and J calls and clone size are those reported in that table. The sample holds approximately 140,000 clones, about four fifths seen once. After removal of 0 bases from V and 2 bases from J, the junction contained 5 bases not matched to a gene. The V gene's germline CDR1 is LGHNA and CDR2 YSLEER. This CDR3 is built from 17 residues. This entry is derived from a study of blood T cell repertoires in COVID-19. In the study overall: The United States, Italy and Spain supplied acute and convalescent COVID-19 samples.

Living in about two dozen US areas, the participants were between roughly 18 and 90 years of age. Cohort placement rested on clinical history that participants reported themselves. The source material was PBMCs or T cells enriched from blood (not recorded which). The chain employs TRBV4-3 and TRBJ2-3; 10 bases map to TRBD1. The sequence was obtained from a middle-aged man with acute COVID-19. Here the CDR3 reads CASSQDLGTGVTDTQYF. DNA of the CDR3: TGCGCCAGCAGCCAAGACCTAGGGACAGGGGTCACAGATACGCAGTATTTT.